This TCR beta chain is from a study of blood T cell repertoires in COVID-19. Study overall: Whether acute or convalescent, the COVID-19 samples came from the United States, Italy and Spain. From T cells, B-cell-depleted T cells, or PBMCs came the material, which was cDNA or gDNA.

Original processing methods: Reference gene primer amplification gave estimated nucleated cell counts. TCRdb's table, derived via immunoSEQ multiplex PCR, lists solely in-frame clones and lacks some. That table is the source of V, J and clone size, and D and trimming were worked out from the DNA. Here the sample spans more than 50,000 clones, more than 75% being singletons. Germline lookup yields CDR1 SGHRS and CDR2 YFSETQ. This CDR3 has 14 residues. V was cut by 5 bases and J by 1 base, with 9 bases left in between. The V gene is TRBV5-1, the J gene TRBJ2-2; D not certain. The receptor comes from a human donor in a cohort sampled during active COVID-19. The material sequenced was peripheral blood. The CDR3 sequence is CASSMTGNTGELFF. The CDR3 region has the DNA TGCGCCAGCAGTATGACGGGGAACACCGGGGAGCTGTTTTTT. Based on the CDR3 plus reference TRBV5-1 and TRBJ2-2, the full variable domain is KAGVTQTPRYLIKTRGQQVTLSCSPISGHRSVSWYQQTPGQGLQFLFEYFSETQRNKGNFPGRFSGRQFSNSRSEMNVSTLELGDSALYLCASSMTGNTGELFFGEGSRLTVL.